What follows are 21 T cell receptor beta chains derived from one specimen sequenced in a study of relationships among human T cell subsets. TCR alpha and beta CDR3s were amplified from mRNA by semiquantitative ARM-PCR. Exponential amplification used communal superprimers after tagged nested gene-specific primers in ARM-PCR. One entry per CDR3 protein results from TCRdb running MiXCR on the multiplex PCR reads. The table records more than 7,000 distinct CDR3 sequences, roughly 54% of them present only once. Anti-CD45RO beads selected memory T cells out of the CD45RA-negative fraction. The source material was memory T cells sorted from blood. The source is a man aged 35 to 55 in good health.

This clonotype was counted only a few times. The J gene is TRBJ2-1, the V gene TRBV29-1, with a weak D call TRBD2 (5 bases). The CDR3 loop spans 17 amino acids. V was pared by 5 bases and J by 3 bases, with 23 bases between. From germline, CDR1 is SQVTM and CDR2 ANQGSEA. CDR3 region: CSVMFTGRKGGYNEQFF. The CDR3 nucleotides are TGCAGCGTTATGTTCACGGGGAGAAAGGGTGGCTACAATGAGCAGTTCTTC.

The chain recombines TRBV14 with TRBJ1-6, with D uncertain. This CDR3 has 14 amino acids. V lost 1 base and J lost 8, with 9 bases in between. Germline V gene lookup returns CDR1 SGHDN and CDR2 FVKESK. For the CDR3, the DNA is TGTGCCAGCAGCCAAGGGGCCTTCTATTCACCCCTCCACTTT. Amino acids: CASSQGAFYSPLHF.

The V and J genes are TRBV28 and TRBJ1-1, with 8 bases identical to TRBD1. CDR3 length equals 14 residues. Trimming at V came to 3 bases and at J to 11 bases, leaving 11 bases not matched to a gene. The germline gives CDR1 MDHEN, CDR2 SYDVKM. The CDR3 sequence is CASSFGGQGAQAFF. The CDR3 bases are TGTGCCAGCAGTTTTGGAGGGCAGGGGGCGCAGGCTTTCTTT.

The chain links TRBV27 to TRBJ2-1; 7 positions match TRBD2. This CDR3 is 17 amino acids long. The ends lost 3 bases at V and 6 bases at J; junction bases unmatched: 14. CDR1 is MNHEY, CDR2 SMNVEV, per germline (reference sequence). CDR3 in amino acids: CASSFRRAREKINEQFF. CDR3 bases: TGTGCCAGCAGTTTCCGACGGGCGCGGGAGAAAATCAATGAGCAGTTCTTC.

This rearrangement joins TRBV19 to TRBJ2-2, with D unresolved. CDR1 is LNHDA, CDR2 SQIVND, per germline (reference sequence). V was clipped by 4 bases and J by 7 bases, with 10 bases between them. The CDR3 is 13 residues long. This CDR3 reads CASSTLVGGELFF. The CDR3 DNA follows: TGTGCCAGTAGTACGCTTGTAGGCGGGGAGCTGTTTTTT.

The chain joins TRBV11-1 to TRBJ2-5; the match to TRBD1 covers 7 bases. The CDR3 is made up of 14 amino acids. Germline loops: CDR1 SGHAT, CDR2 FQDESV (reference sequence). With 5 bases clipped from V and 3 bases from J, the junction kept 6 bases outside the gene matches. In DNA, the CDR3 is TGTGCCAGCAGCCCGGACAGGTGGGAAGAGACCCAGTACTTC. Translation: CASSPDRWEETQYF.

This clonotype was counted a few times. This rearrangement joins TRBV7-9 to TRBJ1-6; D is possibly TRBD1 (6 bases). Germline V gives CDR1 SEHNR, CDR2 FQNEAQ (reference sequence). V gave up 5 bases and J gave up 10 bases, with 18 bases separating them. This CDR3 comprises 15 residues. In nucleotides, the CDR3 is TGTGCCAGCAGCCCTGGGGGGCAGGGAAGATCACCCCTCCACTTT. It translates to CASSPGGQGRSPLHF.

This clonotype is a singleton in its sample. The V gene is TRBV11-2, the J gene TRBJ2-7; no definite D call. The CDR3 has 13 amino acids. Germline V gene data show CDR1 as SGHAT and CDR2 as FQNNGV. V shed 1 base and J shed 1 base, with 5 bases lying between them. The CDR3 loop reads CASSLVGSYEQYF. The CDR3 coding sequence is TGTGCCAGCAGCTTAGTAGGGTCCTACGAGCAGTACTTC.

This clonotype showed up just a few times. The chain carries TRBV14 and TRBJ1-3; D remains unclear. Germline V CDR1 and CDR2: SGHDN, FVKESK. This CDR3 contains 12 residues. The V end lost 7 bases, the J end lost 3 bases, and 7 bases lay between the germline ends. The CDR3 DNA is TGTGCCAGCAAAGGGAGTGGAAACACCATATATTTT. This codes for CASKGSGNTIYF.

This sequence joins TRBV30 and TRBJ2-3; TRBD2 matches 8 bases. V dropped 4 bases and J dropped 1; count of bases not matched to a gene: 4. From germline, CDR1 is GTSNPN and CDR2 SVGIG (reference sequence). The CDR3 loop spans 14 amino acids. The CDR3 loop reads CAWTSGRGTDTQYF. The CDR3 nucleotides read TGTGCCTGGACTAGCGGGCGGGGCACAGATACGCAGTATTTT.

J is TRBJ2-1 and V is TRBV11-1, with D maybe TRBD1 (6 bases). The V and J ends lost 3 bases and 5 bases respectively, with 14 bases between them. Germline CDR1 reads SGHAT; CDR2 reads FQDESV (reference sequence). This CDR3 is built from 15 residues. CDR3 protein: CASSFADSGNNEQFF. The DNA for the CDR3 is TGTGCCAGCAGCTTCGCGGACAGCGGAAACAATGAGCAGTTCTTC.

This rearrangement joins TRBV10-3 to TRBJ1-6; 7 bases agree with TRBD1. The trim removed 3 bases at V and 6 bases at J, leaving 8 bases unmatched. This CDR3 has 16 residues. The V gene's germline CDR1 is ENHRY and CDR2 SYGVKD. CDR3 DNA sequence: TGTGCCATCAGTGAAGGGACAGTTAGCCCTAATTCACCCCTCCACTTT. Encoded protein: CAISEGTVSPNSPLHF.

This clonotype was counted once. The rearrangement joins TRBV28 to TRBJ2-4, with 8 bases matching TRBD2. J lost 2 bases, V lost 5 bases, and 5 bases had no gene match. CDR1 and CDR2 (germline): MDHEN, SYDVKM. This CDR3 is built from 15 residues. DNA of the CDR3: TGTGCCAGCAGTCTGCGGGAGGTTTCCAAAAACATTCAGTACTTC. Protein product: CASSLREVSKNIQYF.

The rearrangement uses TRBV20-1 and TRBJ1-2; TRBD1 agrees at 7 bases. CDR3 length: 13 residues. Per the germline V gene, CDR1 is DFQATT and CDR2 is SNEGSKA (reference sequence). The V and J ends lost 3 bases and 4 bases, in that order; junction bases with no gene match: 5. The CDR3 nucleotides read TGCAGTGCTAGGAGAGGGGGCTCCTATGGCTACACCTTC. Protein: CSARRGGSYGYTF.

A note on this clonotype: Mismatch with germline at one junction end may stem from a read error. V and J are TRBV5-4 and TRBJ2-6; D is possibly TRBD1 (5 bases). The germline gives CDR1 SGHNT, CDR2 YYREEE (reference sequence). The CDR3 sequence is 15 residues long. This CDR3 is CASSTVGAGANVLTF. The CDR3 DNA is TGCGCCAGCAGCACCGTAGGGGCTGGGGCCAACGTCCTGACTTTC.

The V gene is TRBV11-2, the J gene TRBJ2-3; D is unresolved. The CDR3 consists of 13 residues. V lost 4 bases, J lost 3 bases, and 8 bases lay in between. Germline CDR1 is SGHAT and CDR2 is FQNNGV. CDR3 region: CASSSLRTDTQYF. CDR3 bases: TGTGCCAGCAGCTCCCTACGGACAGATACGCAGTATTTT.

The chain is built from TRBV12-3 or TRBV12-4 and TRBJ1-2; 7 positions match TRBD1. With 9 bases clipped from V and 1 base from J, the junction kept 2 bases outside the gene matches. The CDR3 has 12 amino acids. CDR3 protein: CASGDSNYGYTF. The CDR3 DNA reads TGTGCCAGTGGGGACAGTAACTATGGCTACACCTTC.

This chain connects TRBV20-1 to TRBJ2-7; D gene ambiguous. The V and J ends lost 0 bases and 5 bases respectively, with 8 bases between them. Germline CDR1 is DFQATT and CDR2 is SNEGSKA (reference sequence). This CDR3 has 12 residues. CDR3: CSARDQGNEQYF. The CDR3 DNA follows: TGCAGTGCTAGAGATCAAGGAAACGAGCAGTACTTC.

This sequence joins TRBV5-1 and TRBJ2-7, with a tentative D call TRBD2 (6 bases). There are 13 residues in the CDR3. In germline, CDR1 is SGHRS, CDR2 YFSETQ. The V end was cut by 4 bases, the J end by 0 bases, with 8 bases between. CDR3 in amino acids: CASSAGSSYEQYF. CDR3 DNA: TGCGCCAGCAGCGCGGGATCCTCCTACGAGCAGTACTTC.

The chain carries TRBV28 and TRBJ1-2, with 7 nucleotides matching TRBD1. The germline gives CDR1 MDHEN, CDR2 SYDVKM. The J segment lost 6 bases and the V segment lost 1 base, leaving 5 bases of the junction unmatched. There are 14 residues in the CDR3. CDR3 protein: CASSLFAGGNGYTF. The CDR3 DNA reads as TGTGCCAGCAGTTTATTTGCAGGGGGAAATGGCTACACCTTC.

This rearrangement joins TRBV2 to TRBJ1-5; 7 bases match TRBD1. Germline CDR1 SNHLY, CDR2 FYNNEI. There are 14 residues in the CDR3. V trimming: 6 bases; J trimming: 7 bases; junction bases outside the gene matches: 9. Here the CDR3 reads CASSPRDRGQPQHF. The CDR3 coding sequence is TGTGCCAGCAGCCCCCGGGACAGAGGACAGCCCCAGCATTTT.